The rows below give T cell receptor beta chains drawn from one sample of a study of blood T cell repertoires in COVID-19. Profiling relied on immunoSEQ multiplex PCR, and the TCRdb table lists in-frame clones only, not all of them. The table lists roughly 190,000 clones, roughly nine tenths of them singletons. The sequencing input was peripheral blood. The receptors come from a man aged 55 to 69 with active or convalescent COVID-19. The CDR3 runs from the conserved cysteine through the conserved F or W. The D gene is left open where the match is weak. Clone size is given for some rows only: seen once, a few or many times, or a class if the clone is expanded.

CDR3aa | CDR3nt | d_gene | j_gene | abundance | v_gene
CASRWTGAPGGYTF | TGTGCCAGCAGATGGACAGGGGCCCCTGGTGGCTACACCTTC | TRBD1 | TRBJ1-2 | NA | TRBV6-5
CASSLIQGAGKTQYF | TGCGCCAGCAGCTTGATCCAGGGGGCAGGAAAGACCCAGTACTTC | TRBD1 | TRBJ2-5 | NA | TRBV5-1
CASSTNRGGYGYTF | TGTGCCAGCAGCACGAACAGGGGGGGCTATGGCTACACCTTC | TRBD1 | TRBJ1-2 | NA | TRBV7-9
CASNRGAATDTQYF | TGTGCCAGCAACCGAGGCGCGGCCACAGATACGCAGTATTTT | NA | TRBJ2-3 | NA | TRBV9
CASSLFAGLMNTEAFF | TGTGCCAGCAGCTTATTCGCAGGGCTCATGAACACTGAAGCTTTCTTT | NA | TRBJ1-1 | NA | TRBV7-2
CASSSQQGYTEAFF | TGTGCCAGCAGTTCCCAACAGGGGTACACTGAAGCTTTCTTT | TRBD1 | TRBJ1-1 | NA | TRBV6-5
CAISERYSGANVLTF | TGTGCCATCAGTGAGCGGTACTCTGGGGCCAACGTCCTGACTTTC | NA | TRBJ2-6 | once | TRBV10-3
CASSVGQEVGYTF | TGTGCCAGCAGTGTTGGTCAGGAAGTAGGCTACACCTTC | NA | TRBJ1-2 | NA | TRBV2
CASSGTGLLNTEAFF | TGTGCCAGCAGCGGAACGGGACTCCTGAACACTGAAGCTTTCTTT | NA | TRBJ1-1 | once | TRBV5-5
CASSPSGGNTGELFF | TGTGCCAGCAGTCCGAGCGGGGGGAACACCGGGGAGCTGTTTTTT | TRBD2 | TRBJ2-2 | NA | TRBV7-3
CASSEKEGKDEQFF | TGTGCCAGCAGTGAAAAGGAGGGTAAGGATGAGCAGTTCTTC | NA | TRBJ2-1 | NA | TRBV2
CASSKGEYNYNEQFF | TGCGCCAGCAGCAAAGGGGAATATAACTACAATGAGCAGTTCTTC | NA | TRBJ2-1 | NA | TRBV5-1
CASSPTSHGGNGELFF | TGTGCCAGCAGTCCCACCTCACACGGGGGGAACGGGGAGCTGTTTTTT | TRBD2 | TRBJ2-2 | NA | TRBV27
CASSYGSGGLDNEQFF | TGTGCCAGCAGTTACGGGTCAGGGGGCTTAGACAATGAGCAGTTCTTC | TRBD1 | TRBJ2-1 | NA | TRBV6-6
CATSRDGSNEKLFF | TGTGCCACCAGCAGAGATGGTAGTAATGAAAAACTGTTTTTT | NA | TRBJ1-4 | NA | TRBV15
CATSSARGGQETQYF | TGTGCCACCAGCAGTGCGAGGGGGGGCCAAGAGACCCAGTACTTC | NA | TRBJ2-5 | NA | TRBV15
CASSSGQFNYGYTF | TGCGCCAGCAGCTCCGGACAGTTCAACTATGGCTACACCTTC | NA | TRBJ1-2 | NA | TRBV5-1
CASSRESTGELFF | TGTGCCAGCAGCCGCGAAAGCACCGGGGAGCTGTTTTTT | NA | TRBJ2-2 | NA | TRBV5-6
CASSANGPPMDTQYF | TGTGCCAGCTCAGCAAATGGGCCACCCATGGATACGCAGTATTTT | NA | TRBJ2-3 | NA | TRBV18
CASSPSYEQYF | TGTGCCAGCAGTCCCAGTTACGAGCAGTACTTC | NA | TRBJ2-7 | NA | TRBV6-6
CASSSKSGTLNTGELFF | TGTGCCAGCAGCTCGAAATCCGGGACACTTAACACCGGGGAGCTGTTTTTT | NA | TRBJ2-2 | NA | TRBV7-6
CASSYAGTGPYSPLHF | TGTGCCAGCAGTTACGCCGGGACAGGGCCTTATTCACCCCTCCACTTT | TRBD1 | TRBJ1-6 | NA | TRBV27
CASSKGVPADTIYF | TGTGCCAGCAGCAAAGGCGTCCCTGCGGACACCATATATTTT | NA | TRBJ1-3 | NA | TRBV21-1
CASSFFPKGLAGGLKLYEQYF | TGCGCCAGCAGCTTTTTTCCCAAAGGGCTAGCGGGGGGATTAAAACTCTACGAGCAGTACTTC | TRBD2 | TRBJ2-7 | NA | TRBV5-1
CATSDSGGGNYGYTF | TGTGCCACCAGTGATTCAGGGGGCGGTAACTATGGCTACACCTTC | TRBD1 | TRBJ1-2 | NA | TRBV24-1
CASSQDGAYNEQFF | TGTGCCAGCAGTCAGGACGGGGCCTACAATGAGCAGTTCTTC | NA | TRBJ2-1 | NA | TRBV5-4
CASSDYRSPLHF | TGTGCCAGCAGTGATTATCGGTCACCCCTCCACTTT | NA | TRBJ1-6 | NA | TRBV25-1
CASSIPGSYNSPLHF | TGTGCCAGTAGTATTCCGGGCTCCTATAATTCACCCCTCCACTTT | NA | TRBJ1-6 | NA | TRBV19
CASSLGTSGGEDTQYF | TGCGCCAGCAGCCTCGGGACTAGCGGGGGGGAGGATACGCAGTATTTT | TRBD2 | TRBJ2-3 | NA | TRBV5-1
CASSLTGVNTGELFF | TGTGCCAGCAGTCTGACAGGGGTGAACACCGGGGAGCTGTTTTTT | TRBD1 | TRBJ2-2 | NA | TRBV27
CASSLAWTSGGYSYNEQFF | TGCGCCAGCAGCTTGGCCTGGACTAGCGGGGGATACTCCTACAATGAGCAGTTCTTC | TRBD2 | TRBJ2-1 | NA | TRBV5-1
CASSLDGARGNTIYF | TGTGCCAGCAGCTTAGATGGGGCGCGGGGAAACACCATATATTTT | NA | TRBJ1-3 | NA | TRBV7-9
CASSLESSYNSPLHF | TGTGCCAGCAGCTTGGAGAGCTCCTATAATTCACCCCTCCACTTT | NA | TRBJ1-6 | NA | TRBV11-2
CASRLDRLSTDTQYF | TGTGCCAGCAGGCTAGACAGGCTGAGCACAGATACGCAGTATTTT | NA | TRBJ2-3 | NA | TRBV5-4
CASNQDSSGNTIYF | TGTGCCAGCAATCAGGACAGCTCTGGAAACACCATATATTTT | NA | TRBJ1-3 | NA | TRBV6-5
CASSLGRENYGYTF | TGTGCCAGCAGCTTAGGCAGGGAAAACTATGGCTACACCTTC | NA | TRBJ1-2 | once | TRBV11-2
CATLGGTSASYEQYF | TGTGCCACCCTGGGGGGGACTAGCGCTTCCTACGAGCAGTACTTC | TRBD2 | TRBJ2-7 | NA | TRBV15
CASSLRAGGQDTQYF | TGTGCCAGCAGCTTAAGAGCGGGGGGGCAAGATACGCAGTATTTT | TRBD2 | TRBJ2-3 | NA | TRBV7-2
CASSYTGVNSPLHF | TGTGCCAGCAGTTACACGGGAGTTAATTCACCCCTCCACTTT | NA | TRBJ1-6 | NA | TRBV6-5
CASRHGLAKDGGTGELFF | TGTGCCAGCCGTCACGGACTAGCGAAAGACGGTGGTACCGGGGAGCTGTTTTTT | TRBD2 | TRBJ2-2 | NA | TRBV6-6